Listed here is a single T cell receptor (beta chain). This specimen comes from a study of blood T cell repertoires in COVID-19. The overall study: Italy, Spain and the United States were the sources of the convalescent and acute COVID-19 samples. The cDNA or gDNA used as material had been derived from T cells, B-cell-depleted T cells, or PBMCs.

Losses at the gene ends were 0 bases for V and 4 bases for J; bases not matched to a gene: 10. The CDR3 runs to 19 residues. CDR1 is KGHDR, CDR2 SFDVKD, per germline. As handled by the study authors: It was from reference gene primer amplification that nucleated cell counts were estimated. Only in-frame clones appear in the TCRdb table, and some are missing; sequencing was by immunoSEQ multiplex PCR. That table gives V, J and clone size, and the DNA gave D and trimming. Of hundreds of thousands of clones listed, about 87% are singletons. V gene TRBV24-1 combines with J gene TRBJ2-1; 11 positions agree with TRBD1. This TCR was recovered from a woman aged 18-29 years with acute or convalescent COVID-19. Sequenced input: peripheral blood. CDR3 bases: TGTGCCACCAGTGATTTGCAAGGCGGGACAGGGGGGCAATACAATGAGCAGTTCTTC. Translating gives CATSDLQGGTGGQYNEQFF.